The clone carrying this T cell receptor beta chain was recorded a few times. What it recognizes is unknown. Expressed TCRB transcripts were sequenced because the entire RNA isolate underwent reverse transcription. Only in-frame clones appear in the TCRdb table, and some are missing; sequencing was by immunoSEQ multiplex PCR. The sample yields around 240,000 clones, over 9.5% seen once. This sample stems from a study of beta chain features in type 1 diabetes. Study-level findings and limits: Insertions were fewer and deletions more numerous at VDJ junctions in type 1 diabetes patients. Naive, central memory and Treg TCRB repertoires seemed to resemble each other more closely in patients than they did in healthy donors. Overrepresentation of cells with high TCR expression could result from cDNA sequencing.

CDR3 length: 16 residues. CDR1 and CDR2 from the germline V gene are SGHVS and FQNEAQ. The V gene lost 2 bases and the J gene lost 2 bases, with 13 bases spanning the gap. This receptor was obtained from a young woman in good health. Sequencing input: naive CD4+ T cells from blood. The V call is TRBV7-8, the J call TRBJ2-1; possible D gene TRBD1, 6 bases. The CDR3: CASSLKTGHAYNEQFF. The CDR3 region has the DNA TGTGCCAGCAGCTTAAAGACAGGCCACGCCTACAATGAGCAGTTCTTC. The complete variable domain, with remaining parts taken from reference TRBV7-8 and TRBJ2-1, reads GAGVSQSPRYKVAKRGQDVALRCDPISGHVSLFWYQQALGQGPEFLTYFQNEAQLDKSGLPSDRFFAERPEGSVSTLKIQRTQQEDSAVYLCASSLKTGHAYNEQFFGPGTRLTVL.